Listed here are 26 T cell receptor beta chains from one sample, sequenced in a study of T cell responses to AZD1222 COVID-19 vaccine. This table comes from immunoSEQ multiplex PCR, and its TCRdb copy is limited to in-frame clones, with some not included. The sample includes some 200,000 clones, roughly 92% of them seen just once. The specimen comprised peripheral blood, sampled on day 0 of AZD1222 vaccination. The receptors were sampled from an adult in good health.

The chain joins TRBV28 to TRBJ2-1; 8 bases match TRBD1. From germline, CDR1 is MDHEN and CDR2 SYDVKM. CDR3 length equals 12 residues. J gave up 12 bases and V 6 bases, and 7 bases lay outside the gene matches. The CDR3 bases are TGTGCCAGCAGGCCCCCAGGGGGCCGGCAGTTCTTC. Its translation is CASRPPGGRQFF.

V is TRBV28 and J is TRBJ1-2, with D tentatively TRBD1 (5 bases). The CDR3 has 13 amino acids. Trimming shortened V by 6 bases and J by 7 bases, and 15 bases separated the two germline ends. Germline V CDR1 and CDR2: MDHEN, SYDVKM. The CDR3 loop is CASRAGWLFGYTF. For the CDR3, the DNA is TGTGCCAGCAGGGCAGGGTGGTTATTTGGCTACACCTTC.

This chain uses TRBV4-1 with TRBJ1-2; 7 nucleotides agree with TRBD1. The CDR3 extends over 19 amino acids. V was clipped by 0 bases and J by 0 bases; unmatched bases: 13. Germline CDR1 is MGHRA and CDR2 is YSYEKL. The CDR3 DNA follows: TGCGCCAGCAGCCAAGACCCATCGGGACAGAGAATTACTAACTATGGCTACACCTTC. Protein sequence: CASSQDPSGQRITNYGYTF.

V is TRBV4-1 and J is TRBJ1-6; 10 bases are shared with TRBD1. The CDR3 is 15 residues long. V dropped 3 bases and J dropped 9; count of bases not matched to a gene: 5. The germline CDR1 and CDR2 sequences are MGHRA and YSYEKL. Here the CDR3 reads CASSQGQGPSSPLHF. The CDR3 DNA reads TGCGCCAGCAGCCAGGGACAGGGGCCTAGTTCACCCCTCCACTTT.

This clone came up a few times. J is TRBJ2-7 and V is TRBV4-2; maybe TRBD2 (5 bases). Per germline, CDR1 LGHNA and CDR2 YNFKEQ. The ends were cut back, 0 bases at V and 0 bases at J, with 9 bases in the middle. This CDR3 spans 15 amino acids. CDR3 coding DNA: TGTGCCAGCAGCCAAGAGGACGGGAACTCCTACGAGCAGTACTTC. It encodes CASSQEDGNSYEQYF.

The chain combines TRBV10-3 with TRBJ2-5; weak D call: TRBD2 (5 bases). This CDR3 has 15 amino acids. Trimming shortened V by 2 bases and J by 5 bases, and 15 bases separated the two germline ends. Germline CDR1 ENHRY, CDR2 SYGVKD. CDR3 DNA: TGTGCCATCAGTGAGCGGCCCCCGGGCGGGGAGACCCAGTACTTC. This encodes CAISERPPGGETQYF.

This clone has a single count. The rearrangement links TRBV10-2 to TRBJ2-1; TRBD2 aligns across 10 bases. CDR1 is WSHSY, CDR2 SAAADI, per germline. The CDR3 has 15 amino acids. Trimming at V came to 7 bases and at J to 4 bases, leaving 7 bases not matched to a gene. CDR3 sequence (DNA): TGCGCCAGCAAGGTGGGACTAGCGACTTACAATGAGCAGTTCTTC. This encodes CASKVGLATYNEQFF.

The chain is built from TRBV6-4 and TRBJ1-1, with a possible D match to TRBD1 (5 bases). Germline V lookup: CDR1 MRHNA, CDR2 SNTAGT. The germline V and J ends were trimmed by 3 bases and 1 base, with 6 bases remaining between them. The CDR3 totals 13 residues. In DNA, the CDR3 is TGTGCCAGCAGTGAAGGGGCGAACACTGAAGCTTTCTTT. It yields the protein CASSEGANTEAFF.

The rearrangement joins TRBV19 to TRBJ2-3; D could derive from TRBD1 or TRBD2 (6 bases each). This CDR3 contains 15 residues. Germline V lookup: CDR1 LNHDA, CDR2 SQIVND (reference sequence). Trimming pared 10 bases from V and 2 bases from J, leaving 19 bases between. The CDR3 here is CATGQPRDFTDTQYF. The CDR3 coding sequence is TGTGCCACCGGACAGCCCCGGGACTTCACAGATACGCAGTATTTT. The full variable domain, rest sourced from reference TRBV19 and TRBJ2-3, is DGGITQSPKYLFRKEGQNVTLSCEQNLNHDAMYWYRQDPGQGLRLIYYSQIVNDFQKGDIAEGYSVSREKKESFPLTVTSAQKNPTAFYLCATGQPRDFTDTQYFGPGTRLTVL.

By share, this clone ranks as medium-sized (0.01 to 0.1%). This chain connects TRBV27 to TRBJ1-2; D possibly corresponds to TRBD1 (6 bases). V dropped 6 bases and J dropped 4 bases, with 24 bases sitting between them. CDR1 is MNHEY, CDR2 SMNVEV, per germline (reference sequence). CDR3 length: 17 amino acids. The CDR3 DNA sequence: TGTGCCAGCAGCCCTATTTCAGGGGACGTGAATGGCTATGGCTACACCTTC. It yields the protein CASSPISGDVNGYGYTF.

The chain uses TRBV4-2 and TRBJ2-2, with TRBD2 as a possible D gene (5 bases). V lost 1 base to trimming and J lost 4 bases, with 10 bases between them. The CDR3 sequence is 15 residues long. Germline CDR1 and CDR2: LGHNA and YNFKEQ. CDR3 sequence: CASSQVKTITGELFF. CDR3 nucleotides: TGTGCCAGCAGCCAAGTTAAGACTATCACCGGGGAGCTGTTTTTT.

The rearrangement uses TRBV6-6 and TRBJ1-1, with TRBD1 matching 8 bases. Losses at the gene ends were 2 bases for V and 2 bases for J; bases not matched to a gene: 4. This CDR3 contains 15 residues. The germline V gene encodes CDR1 MNHNY and CDR2 SVGAGI (reference sequence). CDR3 bases: TGTGCCAGCAGTTACGCCGACAGGGGTAACACTGAAGCTTTCTTT. Translation: CASSYADRGNTEAFF.

The V and J genes are TRBV7-9 and TRBJ1-2, with TRBD1 matching over 7 bases. V trimming: 5 bases; J trimming: 3 bases; junction bases outside the gene matches: 9. This CDR3 has 15 residues. Germline lookup yields CDR1 SEHNR and CDR2 FQNEAQ (reference sequence). The CDR3 loop is CASSERDRFYYGYTF. CDR3 in DNA: TGTGCCAGCAGCGAAAGGGACAGATTTTACTATGGCTACACCTTC.

The gene calls are TRBV30 and TRBJ1-1; tentative D call: TRBD1 (6 bases). CDR3 length equals 12 residues. Germline V gene lookup returns CDR1 GTSNPN and CDR2 SVGIG (reference sequence). Trimming took 0 bases from V and 4 from J, leaving 6 bases between them. DNA for the CDR3: TGTGCCTGGAGTGTAGGGGGCACTGAAGCTTTCTTT. Its protein product is CAWSVGGTEAFF.

CDR3 residues: CASSELGGQTTYEQYV. In nucleotides, the CDR3 is TGTGCCAGCAGTGAATTAGGGGGACAAACAACCTACGAGCAGTACGTC. The chain carries TRBV6-1 and TRBJ2-7; tentative D call: TRBD1 (6 bases). The V end was cut by 2 bases, the J end by 2 bases, with 16 bases between. CDR3 size: 16 residues. Germline-derived CDR1 and CDR2 are MNHNS and SASEGT.

J is TRBJ2-1 and V is TRBV9; D is possibly TRBD2 (5 bases). The CDR3 runs to 13 residues. V was shortened by 4 bases and J by 4 bases, with 9 bases between the two germline ends. The germline V gene has CDR1 SGDLS and CDR2 YYNGEE. CDR3 region: CASSTGNYNEQFF. The CDR3, as DNA: TGTGCCAGCAGCACCGGGAATTACAATGAGCAGTTCTTC.

The chain has TRBV6-5 and TRBJ2-1, with D possibly called TRBD1 or TRBD2 (6 bases each). V lost 8 bases to trimming and J lost 10 bases, with 18 bases between them. CDR3 length equals 13 residues. Germline CDR1 MNHEY, CDR2 SVGAGI. CDR3 nucleotides: TGTGCCAGCGGGGGGCAGGGAGTTGGCGAGCAGTTCTTC. Translated, it gives CASGGQGVGEQFF.

The chain combines TRBV18 with TRBJ1-5; 8 nucleotides agree with TRBD1. CDR3 size: 15 residues. Germline assignment: CDR1 KGHSH and CDR2 LQKENI. V dropped 5 bases and J dropped 5; count of bases not matched to a gene: 8. The CDR3 sequence: CASSGRQGLDQPQHF. CDR3 sequence (DNA): TGTGCCAGCTCAGGGAGACAGGGGCTCGATCAGCCCCAGCATTTT.

V and J are TRBV5-1 and TRBJ2-3; no clear D gene. This CDR3 has 15 residues. Germline values: CDR1 SGHRS, CDR2 YFSETQ. The V gene lost 0 bases and the J gene lost 1 base, with 9 bases spanning the gap. The CDR3, as DNA: TGCGCCAGCAGCTTGGAGGGTAAAGGCACAGATACGCAGTATTTT. This sequence encodes CASSLEGKGTDTQYF.

The rearrangement joins TRBV25-1 to TRBJ1-5, with D maybe TRBD1 (5 bases). This CDR3 is built from 14 residues. The V and J ends lost 3 bases and 1 base respectively, with 7 bases between them. Germline V gives CDR1 MGHDK, CDR2 SYGVNS. The CDR3 is CASSERGSNQPQHF. The CDR3 nucleotides read TGTGCCAGCAGTGAGAGGGGCAGCAATCAGCCCCAGCATTTT.

The CDR3 loop is CASTLDDLGTEAFF. As DNA, the CDR3 is TGTGCCAGCACCCTAGACGATCTGGGCACTGAAGCTTTCTTT. This chain connects TRBV2 to TRBJ1-1; D is unclear. Trimming left V 7 bases short and J 4 bases short, with 16 bases between. This CDR3 has 14 amino acids. Germline V gives CDR1 SNHLY, CDR2 FYNNEI.

The rearrangement uses TRBV6-5 and TRBJ1-5; 7 positions match TRBD1. The CDR3 length is 13 residues. Germline V lookup: CDR1 MNHEY, CDR2 SVGAGI. Unmatched junction bases numbered 1, after V lost 8 bases and J lost 0 bases. The chain's CDR3 is CASGTDSNQPQHF. CDR3 sequence (DNA): TGTGCCAGCGGGACAGATAGCAATCAGCCCCAGCATTTT.

The chain is built from TRBV6-5 and TRBJ2-2; D call uncertain. CDR1 and CDR2 from the germline V gene are MNHEY and SVGAGI. Trimming removed 5 bases from V and 0 bases from J, with 7 bases in between. This CDR3 region has 14 residues. In DNA form, the CDR3 reads TGTGCCAGCAGTCGCAGGCCGAACACCGGGGAGCTGTTTTTT. Its translation: CASSRRPNTGELFF.

The CDR3: CASSPDRYEQYF. The DNA of the CDR3 is TGTGCCAGCAGTCCTGACCGCTACGAGCAGTACTTC. The chain uses TRBV12-3 or TRBV12-4 and TRBJ2-7; D is undetermined. The CDR3 contains 12 residues. Trimming shortened V by 5 bases and J by 3 bases, and 8 bases separated the two germline ends.

This sequence joins TRBV19 and TRBJ1-1; a possible D gene is TRBD1 (5 bases). This CDR3 comprises 15 residues. V was trimmed by 5 bases and J by 1 base, leaving 14 bases between them. From germline, CDR1 is LNHDA and CDR2 SQIVND (reference sequence). CDR3 in DNA: TGTGCCAGTAGTCTAAAGGGGACGGGGAACACTGAAGCTTTCTTT. This gives the protein CASSLKGTGNTEAFF.

This chain joins TRBV30 and TRBJ1-5; D gene ambiguous. CDR3 length equals 12 residues. Trimming pared 0 bases from V and 6 bases from J, leaving 6 bases between. CDR1 and CDR2 from the germline V gene are GTSNPN and SVGIG (reference sequence). Here the CDR3 DNA reads TGTGCCTGGAGTGTTTTGGGTCAGCCCCAGCATTTT. Encoded protein: CAWSVLGQPQHF.